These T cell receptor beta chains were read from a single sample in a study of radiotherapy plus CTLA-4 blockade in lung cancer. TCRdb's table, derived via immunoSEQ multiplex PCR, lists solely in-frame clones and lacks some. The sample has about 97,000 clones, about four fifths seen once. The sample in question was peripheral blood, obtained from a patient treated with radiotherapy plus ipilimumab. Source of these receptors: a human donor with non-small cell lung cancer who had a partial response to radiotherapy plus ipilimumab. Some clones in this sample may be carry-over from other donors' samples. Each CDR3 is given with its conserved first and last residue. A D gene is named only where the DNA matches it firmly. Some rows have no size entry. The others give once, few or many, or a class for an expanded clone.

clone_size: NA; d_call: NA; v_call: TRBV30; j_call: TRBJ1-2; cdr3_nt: TGTGCCTGGAGCATACAGACGGGGGGCTACACCTTC; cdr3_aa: CAWSIQTGGYTF
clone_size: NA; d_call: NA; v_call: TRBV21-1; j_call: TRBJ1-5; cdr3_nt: TGTGCCAGCAGCAAAGGGGGCCCTGGGGGGAGTCAGCCCCAGCATTTT; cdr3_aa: CASSKGGPGGSQPQHF
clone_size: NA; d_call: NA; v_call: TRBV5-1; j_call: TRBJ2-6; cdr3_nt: TGCGCCAGCACAGACAGAACCTCTGGGGCCAACGTCCTGACTTTC; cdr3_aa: CASTDRTSGANVLTF
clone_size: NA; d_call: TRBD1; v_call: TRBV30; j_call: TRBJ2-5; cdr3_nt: TGTGCCTGGAAACAGGGGATCCAAGAGACCCAGTACTTC; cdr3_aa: CAWKQGIQETQYF
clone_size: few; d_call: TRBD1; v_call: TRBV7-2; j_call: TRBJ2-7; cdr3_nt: TGTGCCAGCAGCCAAGAACAACAGGGGTTCAACGAGCAGTACTTC; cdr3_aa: CASSQEQQGFNEQYF
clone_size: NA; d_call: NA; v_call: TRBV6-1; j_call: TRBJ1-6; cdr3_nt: TGTGCCAGCAGTGTGGACAACCAGGGCAATTCACCCCTCCACTTT; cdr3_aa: CASSVDNQGNSPLHF
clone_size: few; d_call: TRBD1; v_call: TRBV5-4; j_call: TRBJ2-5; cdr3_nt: TGTGCCAGCAGCCTTGGACAGGGGGAGGGTAAAGAGACCCAGTACTTC; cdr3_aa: CASSLGQGEGKETQYF
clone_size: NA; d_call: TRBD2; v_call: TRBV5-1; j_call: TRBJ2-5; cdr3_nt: TGCGCCAGCAGCTTGTCCGGGACTAGCGAACAAGAGACCCAGTACTTC; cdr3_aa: CASSLSGTSEQETQYF
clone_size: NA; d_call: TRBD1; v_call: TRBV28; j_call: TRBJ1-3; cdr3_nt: TGTGCCAGCAGCCTACTCCTCAGGACAGGCGGAAACACCATATATTTT; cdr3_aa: CASSLLLRTGGNTIYF
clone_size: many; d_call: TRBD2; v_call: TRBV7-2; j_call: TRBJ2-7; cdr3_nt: TGTGCCAGCAGCTTATGGCCCAACGGGGAGACTAGCGGGTACGAGCAGTACTTC; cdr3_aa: CASSLWPNGETSGYEQYF
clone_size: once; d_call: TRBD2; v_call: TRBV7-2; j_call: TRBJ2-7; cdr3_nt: TGTGCCAGCAGCTCCGGGGGGGTCAGGCAGTACTTC; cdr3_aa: CASSSGGVRQYF
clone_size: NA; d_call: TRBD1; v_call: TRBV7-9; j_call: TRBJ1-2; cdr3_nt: TGTGCCAGCAGCTTAGCCGCGACAGGGAACTATGGCTACACCTTC; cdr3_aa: CASSLAATGNYGYTF
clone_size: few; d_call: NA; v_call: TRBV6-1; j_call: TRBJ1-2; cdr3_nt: TGTGCCAGCAGTGAAGCCAGGCAACCCCTTCCTCGGGGCTACACCTTC; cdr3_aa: CASSEARQPLPRGYTF
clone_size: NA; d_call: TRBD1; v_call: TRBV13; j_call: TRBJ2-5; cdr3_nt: TGTGCCAGCAGCATACGACAGGGAGAAGAGACCCAGTACTTC; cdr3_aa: CASSIRQGEETQYF
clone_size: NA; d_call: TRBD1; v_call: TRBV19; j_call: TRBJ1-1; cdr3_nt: TGTGCCAGTAGTACGATACCGGGACAGGGGTCGACTGAAGCTTTCTTT; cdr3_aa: CASSTIPGQGSTEAFF
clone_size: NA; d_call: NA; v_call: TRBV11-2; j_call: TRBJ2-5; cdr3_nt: TGTGCCAGCAGCTTAGCCTCGGCCTACGGGGAGACCCAGTACTTC; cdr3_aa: CASSLASAYGETQYF
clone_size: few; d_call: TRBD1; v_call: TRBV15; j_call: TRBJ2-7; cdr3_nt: TGTGCCACCAGCAGAGAGGGACAGCCTTCCTACGAGCAGTACTTC; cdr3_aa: CATSREGQPSYEQYF
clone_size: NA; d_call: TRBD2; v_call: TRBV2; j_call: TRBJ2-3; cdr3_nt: TGTGCCAGCAGTGGGTTCGCGGGACTAGCGGGGGGGCAGGGGAAAGATACGCAGTATTTT; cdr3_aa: CASSGFAGLAGGQGKDTQYF
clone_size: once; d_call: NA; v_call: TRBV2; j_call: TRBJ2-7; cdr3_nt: TGTGCCAGCAGTGAAAACGTGGGCGAGCACTACGAGCAGTACTTC; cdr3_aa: CASSENVGEHYEQYF
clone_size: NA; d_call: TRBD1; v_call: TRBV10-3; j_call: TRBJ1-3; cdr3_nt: TGTGCCATCAGTCTCGGACAGGGGGCCAACACCATATATTTT; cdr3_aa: CAISLGQGANTIYF
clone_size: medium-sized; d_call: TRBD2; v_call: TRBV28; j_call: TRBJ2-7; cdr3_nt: TGTGCCAGCAGCCGCACCGGGACTAGACACGAGCAGTACTTC; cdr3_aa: CASSRTGTRHEQYF
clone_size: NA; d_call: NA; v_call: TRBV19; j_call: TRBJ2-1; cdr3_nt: TGTGCCAGTAGTATAGGAGGGTTTTCCTACAATGAGCAGTTCTTC; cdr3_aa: CASSIGGFSYNEQFF
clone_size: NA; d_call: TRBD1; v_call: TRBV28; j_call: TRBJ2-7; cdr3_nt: TGTGCCAGCAGCCAGGGTGGGCAGGGGGCTTACGAGCAGTACTTC; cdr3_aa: CASSQGGQGAYEQYF
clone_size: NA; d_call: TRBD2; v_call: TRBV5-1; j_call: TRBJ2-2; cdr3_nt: TGCGCCAGCAGCTTCCCTAGCGGGGCCCGGGGCGGGGAGCTGTTTTTT; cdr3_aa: CASSFPSGARGGELFF
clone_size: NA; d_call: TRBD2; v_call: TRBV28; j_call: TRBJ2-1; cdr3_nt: TGTGCCCAACCCGAAAAGCGGGAGGGCCGGACCTTTTCTAATGAGCAGTTCTTC; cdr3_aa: CAQPEKREGRTFSNEQFF
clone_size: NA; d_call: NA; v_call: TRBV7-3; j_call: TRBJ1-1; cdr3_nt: TGTGCCAGCACCTTAATTTGTGGGCCCGAGACCGACCAATGTGGGAACACTGAAGCTTTCTTT; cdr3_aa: CASTLICGPETDQCGNTEAFF
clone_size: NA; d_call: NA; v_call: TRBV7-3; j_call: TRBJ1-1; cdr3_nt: TGTGCCAGCGGACAAACCTTGAACACTGAAGCTTTCTTT; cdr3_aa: CASGQTLNTEAFF
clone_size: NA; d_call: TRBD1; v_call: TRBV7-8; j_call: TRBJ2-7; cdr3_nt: TGTGCCAGCAGCTTAGGGGCCGGGGACAGGGTCCTTTACTACGAGCAGTACTTC; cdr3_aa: CASSLGAGDRVLYYEQYF
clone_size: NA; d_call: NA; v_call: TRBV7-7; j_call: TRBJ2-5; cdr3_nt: TGTGCCAGCAGCCCATTAAACGGAGACGAAGAGACCCAGTACTTC; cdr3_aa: CASSPLNGDEETQYF
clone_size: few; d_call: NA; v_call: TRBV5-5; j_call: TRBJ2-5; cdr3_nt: TGTGCCAGCAGACCCAGGGGCTGGACCCAGTACTTC; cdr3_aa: CASRPRGWTQYF
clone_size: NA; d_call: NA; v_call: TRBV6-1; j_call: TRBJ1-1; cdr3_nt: TGTGCCAGCAGTGCAGTTTGGAGGATGAACACTGAAGCTTTCTTT; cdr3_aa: CASSAVWRMNTEAFF
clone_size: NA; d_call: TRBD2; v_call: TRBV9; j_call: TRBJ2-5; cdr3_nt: TGTGCCAGCAGCGTGATGGCGGGGGGGACGGAGACCCAGTACTTC; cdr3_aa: CASSVMAGGTETQYF
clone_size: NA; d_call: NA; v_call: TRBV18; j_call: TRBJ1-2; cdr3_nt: TGTGCCAGCTCACCCTCCTTAACAGGGAGCTATGGCTACACCTTC; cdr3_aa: CASSPSLTGSYGYTF
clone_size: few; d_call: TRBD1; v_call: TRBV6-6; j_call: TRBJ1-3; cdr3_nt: TGTGCCAGCAGTTATCTGGGACAGGGCTCCGGAAACACCATATATTTT; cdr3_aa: CASSYLGQGSGNTIYF
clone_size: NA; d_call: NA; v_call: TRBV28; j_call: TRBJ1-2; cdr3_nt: TGTGCCAGCAGTTTTCCCGGAGAATTTTATGGCTACACCTTC; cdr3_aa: CASSFPGEFYGYTF
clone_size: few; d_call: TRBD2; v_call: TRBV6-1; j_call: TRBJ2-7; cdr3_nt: TGTGCCAGCAGTGAGTTGTGGACGGGGGGTTACGAGCAGTACTTC; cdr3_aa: CASSELWTGGYEQYF
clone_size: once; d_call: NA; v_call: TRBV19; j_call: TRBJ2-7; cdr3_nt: TGTGCCAGTAGTATCACAGGGATTCTTTACGAGCAGTACTTC; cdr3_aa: CASSITGILYEQYF